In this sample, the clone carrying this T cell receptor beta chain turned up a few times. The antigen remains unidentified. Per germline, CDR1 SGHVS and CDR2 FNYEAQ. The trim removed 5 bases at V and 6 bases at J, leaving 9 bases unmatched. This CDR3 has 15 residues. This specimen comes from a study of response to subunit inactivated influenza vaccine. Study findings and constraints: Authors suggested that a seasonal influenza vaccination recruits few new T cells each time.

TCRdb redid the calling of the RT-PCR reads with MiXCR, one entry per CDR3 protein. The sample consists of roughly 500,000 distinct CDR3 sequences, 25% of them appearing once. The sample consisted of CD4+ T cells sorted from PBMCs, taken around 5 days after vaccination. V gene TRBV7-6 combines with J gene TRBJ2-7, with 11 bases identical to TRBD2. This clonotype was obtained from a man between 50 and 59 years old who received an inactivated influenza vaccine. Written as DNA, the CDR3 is TGTGCCAGCAGCCCTACTAGCGGGAGCGCTTTCGAGCAGTACTTC. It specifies CASSPTSGSAFEQYF.